The entry below gives a single T cell receptor (beta chain) sequence along with its context. Its recognized antigen is unknown. Per-base quality was not reported, and no clone a single base away is much larger than it. The CDR3 regions of human TCRbeta chains were analyzed by immunosequencing. On the study's bioinformatics: TCRs in the repertoires were matched against a reference library of SARS-CoV-2-specific TCRs that had been generated with the MIRA antigen-specificity platform. Breadth was defined as the fraction of unique TCRs that were SARS-CoV-2-associated, and depth was defined as the fraction of total T cells that were SARS-CoV-2-associated. Each spike-specific TCR was assigned to its reactive spike region and to a CD4 or CD8 class using the MIRA data. Log10-transformed breadth and depth values were compared by one-way ANOVA with Sidak's multiple comparisons tests. TCRdb took this table from immuneACCESS and kept in-frame rearrangements with V and J called. Such tables lack part of the clones; where checked against another copy, unresolved V genes explain under half of the gap, and the rest is unexplained. That table is the source of V, J and clone size, and D and trimming were worked out from the DNA. This sample has around 130,000 clones in its table, and under 95% of those were observed once. The top ten hold 7.5% to 9.5% of the sample.

The sample comes from a study of T cell responses to AZD1222 COVID-19 vaccine listed by TCRdb under 2021. Regarding the complete study: TCR sequencing covered some 250 trial participants: 200 to 220 given two doses of AZD1222 and about 26 given two doses of MenACWY control vaccine. Enrollment into the trials was organized by age into subgroups of 18-55, 56-69 and 70-plus years, and those subgroups contained approximately 160, 26 and 62 TCR-sequenced participants, respectively.

Read against the paper, the sample's time point label means: about 28 days (+/-7) after the second vaccine dose. In the paper's terms, the treatment or condition label means: meningococcal conjugate vaccine given as trial control. Samples from vaccinated people were obtained from the UK trials COV001 and COV002, which included a single-blind randomized controlled phase 2/3 trial of AZD1222 (ChAdOx1 nCoV-19) in healthy adults. For TCRbeta chain sequencing, PBMC samples from trial participants were taken at day 0 and at day 28 after the second dose. The CDR3 runs 11 residues from the cysteine to the phenylalanine. Only the CDR3 region is kept as DNA, spanning 33 bases read in frame from base 1. At the junction V is shortened by 4 bases and J by 6 bases, with 7 bases in between. In the germline V gene (reference sequence), CDR1 corresponds to SGHKS and CDR2 to YYEKEE. The investigation overall reported the following: After two AZD1222 doses, spike-specific TCR breadth and depth were significantly higher than at day 0 and than in MenACWY recipients. CD4 TCRs associated with the vaccine covered the entire spike protein, and the dominant responses were in regions 160-218 and 743-854. Participants were mostly white British, with more females than males. The authors suggested clonal diversity may have been underestimated. No day 14 peak-response samples were available, so repertoires were characterized only after the peak T cell response. Conclusions about previously exposed vaccinees were limited because only a handful of AZD1222 recipients were SARS-CoV-2 seropositive at baseline. The 56-69-year group was small, and its depth increase did not reach significance, likely because of low power. Epitopes outside the regions mutated in the B.1.351 and B.1.1.7 variants were reportedly recognized by nearly half of the unique spike-specific TCRs.

Sample: peripheral blood, taken 28 days after the second dose of the MenACWY control vaccine. The TCR sequence derives from an adult who received the MenACWY meningococcal vaccine as a control. The chain employs TRBV5-5 and TRBJ1-1; the D gene assignment is ambiguous. The DNA is as follows: TGTGCCAGCAGCGTTTTTGCTGAAGCTTTCTTT. This codes for CASSVFAEAFF.